The table lists the clone carrying this T cell receptor (beta chain) with a few counts. The antigen remains unidentified. This sample is drawn from a study of T-cell reconstitution after alpha-beta-depleted transplantation in children. Findings and caveats of the study: Some patients' high day-60 TCRbeta diversity was traced to surviving recipient T cells and thymic progenitors. One year post-transplant, T-cell counts and diversity were largely derived from T cells produced anew. About two months after transplant, alpha-beta T cells reportedly came from several hundred expanded graft clones.

A library of TCRbeta sequences, prepared with unique molecular identifiers, was generated. TCRdb re-derived calls from the PCR reads in MiXCR, one entry per CDR3 protein. The data show about 420,000 distinct CDR3 sequences, under 20% seen once. This CDR3 has 13 amino acids. Germline V gene sequence: CDR1 MNHNY, CDR2 SVGAGI (reference sequence). V was cut by 4 bases and J by 7 bases, with 11 bases left in between. The sequencing used PBMCs, mostly from graft donor cells, collected 360 days after TCRalphabeta/CD19-depleted stem cell transplant. V and J are TRBV6-6 and TRBJ2-1; D could derive from TRBD1 or TRBD2 (5 bases each). The origin of this receptor is a boy under three years old who had a stem cell transplant for Wiskott-Aldrich syndrome, so the T cells may come from the graft donor. The CDR3 nucleotides are TGTGCCAGCAGTTCGCCCAGGGAGAATGAGCAGTTCTTC. As protein: CASSSPRENEQFF.